Listed here are 18 T cell receptor beta chains from one sample, sequenced in a study of cytomegalovirus exposure and HLA in healthy donors. TCRdb's copy holds only in-frame clones and misses some; the assay was immunoSEQ multiplex PCR. The table records tens of thousands of clones, about 95% of them present only once. What was sequenced was PBMCs. Receptor source: a woman younger than 30 in good health and CMV-seropositive.

CDR3 in amino acids: CAWSPGTGNNEKLFF. CDR3 sequence (DNA): TGTGCCTGGAGTCCCGGGACAGGGAATAATGAAAAACTGTTTTTT. The chain uses TRBV30 and TRBJ1-4; TRBD1 aligns across 9 bases. The CDR3 contains 15 residues. Germline values: CDR1 GTSNPN, CDR2 SVGIG (reference sequence). V gave up 2 bases and J gave up 4 bases; unmatched junction bases: 5.

V usage is TRBV19 and J usage is TRBJ2-1; 9 bases agree with TRBD2. Germline assignment: CDR1 LNHDA and CDR2 SQIVND (reference sequence). J gave up 4 bases and V 3 bases, and 7 bases lay outside the gene matches. The CDR3 consists of 16 residues. CDR3 residues: CASSMWSSGTYNEQFF. For the CDR3, the DNA is TGTGCCAGTAGTATGTGGTCTAGCGGGACGTACAATGAGCAGTTCTTC.

This clone came up once. The chain links TRBV5-1 to TRBJ2-1; 9 bases are shared with TRBD1. V lost 3 bases to trimming and J lost 4 bases; unmatched junction nucleotides: 2. This CDR3 is built from 14 residues. Germline V gene sequence: CDR1 SGHRS, CDR2 YFSETQ. CDR3 protein: CASSSGTGYNEQFF. CDR3 DNA: TGCGCCAGCAGCTCGGGGACAGGGTACAATGAGCAGTTCTTC.

CDR3 loop: CASSAGQGSDEQYF. CDR3 sequence (DNA): TGTGCCAGCAGCGCAGGACAGGGGTCTGACGAGCAGTACTTC. V usage is TRBV5-5 and J usage is TRBJ2-7; 9 nucleotides match TRBD1. Germline-derived CDR1 and CDR2 are SGHKS and YYEKEE (reference sequence). There are 14 residues in the CDR3. The ends lost 4 bases at V and 5 bases at J; junction bases unmatched: 7.

This chain links TRBV2 with TRBJ2-5; 12 bases line up with TRBD1. Germline V gives CDR1 SNHLY, CDR2 FYNNEI. J gave up 5 bases and V 4 bases, and 5 bases lay outside the gene matches. The CDR3 is made up of 15 amino acids. CDR3 sequence: CASSVGDRGQETQYF. Written as DNA, the CDR3 is TGTGCCAGCAGTGTTGGGGACAGGGGGCAGGAGACCCAGTACTTC.

The chain recombines TRBV19 with TRBJ2-2; D is perhaps TRBD1 (7 bases). The germline V gene has CDR1 LNHDA and CDR2 SQIVND (reference sequence). The CDR3 totals 13 residues. Trimming removed 8 bases from V and 4 bases from J, with 11 bases in between. The CDR3 bases are TGTGCCAGTTGCCAGGGGGGCACCGGGGAGCTGTTTTTT. Protein sequence: CASCQGGTGELFF.

The rearrangement joins TRBV19 to TRBJ2-7; 9 bases are a match to TRBD2. Germline loops: CDR1 LNHDA, CDR2 SQIVND (reference sequence). With 4 bases clipped from V and 6 bases from J, the junction kept 13 bases outside the gene matches. The CDR3 extends over 16 amino acids. This CDR3 reads CASSTEPGLALSEQYF. DNA of the CDR3: TGTGCCAGTAGTACTGAACCGGGACTAGCTCTCTCCGAGCAGTACTTC. The full variable domain, in which reference TRBV19 and TRBJ2-7 provide the parts outside the CDR3, is DGGITQSPKYLFRKEGQNVTLSCEQNLNHDAMYWYRQDPGQGLRLIYYSQIVNDFQKGDIAEGYSVSREKKESFPLTVTSAQKNPTAFYLCASSTEPGLALSEQYFGPGTRLTVT.

This chain uses TRBV7-8 with TRBJ1-5; D gene unclear. The germline V gene encodes CDR1 SGHVS and CDR2 FQNEAQ. V shed 5 bases and J shed 5 bases, with 19 bases lying between them. This CDR3 has 16 amino acids. CDR3 coding DNA: TGTGCCAGCAGCGTCCCTTCAGGAGGTGGGGATCAGCCCCAGCATTTT. The encoded protein is CASSVPSGGGDQPQHF. Drawing the rest from reference TRBV7-8 and TRBJ1-5, the complete variable domain is GAGVSQSPRYKVAKRGQDVALRCDPISGHVSLFWYQQALGQGPEFLTYFQNEAQLDKSGLPSDRFFAERPEGSVSTLKIQRTQQEDSAVYLCASSVPSGGGDQPQHFGDGTRLSIL.

The chain is built from TRBV5-1 and TRBJ2-2; 8 positions agree with TRBD2. The V and J ends lost 4 bases and 4 bases, in that order; junction bases with no gene match: 9. This CDR3 region has 16 residues. Per germline, CDR1 SGHRS and CDR2 YFSETQ. CDR3 protein: CASSKGLALTTGELFF. The CDR3 bases are TGCGCCAGCAGCAAAGGACTAGCCCTGACCACCGGGGAGCTGTTTTTT.

The V gene is TRBV27, the J gene TRBJ1-1, with 7 bases lining up with TRBD1. The CDR3 is made up of 15 amino acids. Germline lookup yields CDR1 MNHEY and CDR2 SMNVEV (reference sequence). V shed 5 bases, J shed 1 base, and the junction held 7 bases outside the gene matches. CDR3 bases: TGTGCCAGCAGTCGTACAGGGGTAGGGAACACTGAAGCTTTCTTT. This sequence encodes CASSRTGVGNTEAFF.

The rearrangement joins TRBV7-3 to TRBJ2-1, with TRBD2 matching 7 bases. V shed 3 bases, J shed 6 bases, and the junction held 8 bases outside the gene matches. CDR3 length equals 15 residues. Germline V lookup: CDR1 SGHTA, CDR2 FQGTGA. CDR3 in DNA: TGTGCCAGCAGCTTCGGACTAGGAGCAGGCAATGAGCAGTTCTTC. It encodes CASSFGLGAGNEQFF.

The chain couples TRBV11-2 to TRBJ2-7, with TRBD1 matching 7 bases. The V gene end was trimmed by 6 bases and the J gene end by 4 bases; junction bases not matched to a gene: 18. The CDR3 totals 17 residues. CDR1 and CDR2 (germline): SGHAT, FQNNGV. As DNA, the CDR3 is TGTGCCAGCAGTTTCGGAAGGACAGGCCGCTCCGGGTACGAGCAGTACTTC. Its translation: CASSFGRTGRSGYEQYF. Based on the CDR3 plus reference TRBV11-2 and TRBJ2-7, the full variable domain is EAGVAQSPRYKIIEKRQSVAFWCNPISGHATLYWYQQILGQGPKLLIQFQNNGVVDDSQLPKDRFSAERLKGVDSTLKIQPAKLEDSAVYLCASSFGRTGRSGYEQYFGPGTRLTVT.

This rearrangement joins TRBV5-1 to TRBJ2-1; 10 nucleotides line up with TRBD2. The CDR3 contains 15 residues. CDR1 is SGHRS, CDR2 YFSETQ, per germline. V dropped 3 bases and J dropped 5; count of bases not matched to a gene: 5. In nucleotides, the CDR3 is TGCGCCAGCAGCTCATCTAGCGGGAGAAACAATGAGCAGTTCTTC. It yields the protein CASSSSSGRNNEQFF.

This chain links TRBV6-5 with TRBJ2-7; TRBD1 agrees at 7 bases. This CDR3 has 16 residues. Germline V gene data show CDR1 as MNHEY and CDR2 as SVGAGI. The V segment lost 0 bases and the J segment 4 bases; nucleotides outside the gene matches: 9. CDR3 nucleotides: TGTGCCAGCAGTTACTCGATTGGGGACAGCCTATACGAGCAGTACTTC. Translated, it gives CASSYSIGDSLYEQYF.

The chain uses TRBV29-1 and TRBJ1-1, with 7 bases lining up with TRBD1. V lost 1 base and J lost 5; bases outside the gene matches: 10. Germline V gene data show CDR1 as SQVTM and CDR2 as ANQGSEA. The CDR3 has 15 residues. CDR3 sequence (DNA): TGCAGCGTTGAAGGGGGAGACGCAGGGGGTACTGAAGCTTTCTTT. This codes for CSVEGGDAGGTEAFF.

The table lists this clone with a count of one. Other DNA sequences of this sample code for an identical CDR3. The genes are TRBV27 and TRBJ1-1; TRBD1 aligns across 7 bases. The ends lost 5 bases at V and 1 base at J; junction bases unmatched: 4. Germline CDR1 reads MNHEY; CDR2 reads SMNVEV (reference sequence). The CDR3 extends over 14 amino acids. The CDR3: CASSIRTGNTEAFF. CDR3 nucleotides: TGTGCCAGCAGTATCCGGACAGGGAACACTGAAGCTTTCTTT.

The genes are TRBV29-1 and TRBJ2-5, with D unclear. Trimming took 3 bases from V and 7 from J, leaving 15 bases between them. This CDR3 comprises 13 residues. Germline assignment: CDR1 SQVTM and CDR2 ANQGSEA. DNA for the CDR3: TGCAGCGTTGACGGCAGCGAAAAAAGGACCCAGTACTTC. It specifies CSVDGSEKRTQYF. Full variable domain (missing parts from reference TRBV29-1 and TRBJ2-5): SAVISQKPSRDICQRGTSLTIQCQVDSQVTMMFWYRQQPGQSLTLIATANQGSEATYESGFVIDKFPISRPNLTFSTLTVSNMSPEDSSIYLCSVDGSEKRTQYFGPGTRLLVL.

This clone was picked up one time. The J gene is TRBJ2-2, the V gene TRBV19; 7 positions match TRBD1. CDR1 is LNHDA and CDR2 is SQIVND in the germline V gene (reference sequence). This CDR3 has 14 residues. The ends lost 4 bases at V and 3 bases at J; junction bases unmatched: 2. CDR3 nucleotides: TGTGCCAGTAGTAGGGACAGAGACACCGGGGAGCTGTTTTTT. It encodes CASSRDRDTGELFF.